The 15 T cell receptor beta chains below come from one sample, sequenced in a study of radiotherapy plus CTLA-4 blockade in lung cancer. Clones were read by immunoSEQ multiplex PCR, and TCRdb kept only the in-frame ones, dropping some. The table shows about 50,000 clones, with approximately 85% occurring only once. The specimen was peripheral blood, collected from a patient treated with radiotherapy plus ipilimumab. These receptors originate from a human donor with non-small cell lung cancer whose response to radiotherapy plus ipilimumab could not be evaluated.

The gene calls are TRBV5-1 and TRBJ2-3; the D is unclear. Germline loops: CDR1 SGHRS, CDR2 YFSETQ. This CDR3 is built from 16 residues. Deletions cut 0 bases from V and 6 bases from J, with 17 bases between. CDR3 protein: CASSLAAQAAADTQYF. In DNA form, the CDR3 reads TGCGCCAGCAGCTTGGCAGCCCAGGCAGCAGCCGATACGCAGTATTTT.

The J gene is TRBJ2-3, the V gene TRBV29-1, with 11 nucleotides matching TRBD2. The length of the CDR3 is 15 residues. J was trimmed by 8 bases and V by 4 bases; bases with no gene match: 11. Germline V gene lookup returns CDR1 SQVTM and CDR2 ANQGSEA. CDR3: CSVVELAGVSSTQYF. As DNA, the CDR3 is TGCAGCGTTGTCGAACTAGCGGGAGTTTCGTCTACGCAGTATTTT.

This clone was observed a single time. V and J are TRBV18 and TRBJ2-7, with D unclear. The CDR3 is 17 amino acids. Germline V gene sequence: CDR1 KGHSH, CDR2 LQKENI. V lost 6 bases and J lost 0, with 21 bases in between. The CDR3 DNA reads TGTGCCAGCTCGACTCGCAGCCAGAATGCCTTCTCCTACGAGCAGTACTTC. It translates to CASSTRSQNAFSYEQYF.

DNA of the CDR3: TGCGCCAGCAGCCCTGACAGGGGGGAGTTGAACACTGAAGCTTTCTTT. It translates to CASSPDRGELNTEAFF. The chain employs TRBV4-3 and TRBJ1-1; 9 bases match TRBD1. This CDR3 has 16 amino acids. V dropped 4 bases and J dropped 0; count of bases not matched to a gene: 6. Looked up from germline, CDR1 is LGHNA and CDR2 is YSLEER.

This clone was found once. The chain has TRBV7-2 and TRBJ2-7; TRBD2 matches at 7 bases. The CDR3 contains 14 residues. The J segment lost 3 bases and the V segment lost 1 base, leaving 3 bases of the junction unmatched. Germline V gene lookup returns CDR1 SGHTA and CDR2 FQGNSA. The CDR3 nucleotides read TGTGCCAGCAGCTTAGTGGGAGGGGTCTACGAGCAGTACTTC. The encoded protein is CASSLVGGVYEQYF. Full variable domain (outside the CDR3, taken from reference TRBV7-2 and TRBJ2-7): GAGVSQSPSNKVTEKGKDVELRCDPISGHTALYWYRQSLGQGLEFLIYFQGNSAPDKSGLPSDRFSAERTGGSVSTLTIQRTQQEDSAVYLCASSLVGGVYEQYFGPGTRLTVT.

The chain uses TRBV2 and TRBJ1-4, with D uncertain. V lost 4 bases and J lost 3, with 12 bases in between. The CDR3 is made up of 15 amino acids. Germline CDR1 SNHLY, CDR2 FYNNEI. As DNA, the CDR3 is TGTGCCAGCAGTGCATCCGGGTCACCTAATGAAAAACTGTTTTTT. Protein: CASSASGSPNEKLFF.

This chain joins TRBV28 and TRBJ2-7; 9 bases map to TRBD1. The length of the CDR3 is 15 residues. CDR1 MDHEN and CDR2 SYDVKM come from the germline V gene. Unmatched junction bases numbered 10, after V lost 7 bases and J lost 3 bases. The CDR3 coding sequence is TGTGCCAGCACCCCACTTGGGACAGGGAGCTACGAGCAGTACTTC. Translating it yields CASTPLGTGSYEQYF. Variable domain in full (rest from reference TRBV28 and TRBJ2-7): DVKVTQSSRYLVKRTGEKVFLECVQDMDHENMFWYRQDPGLGLRLIYFSYDVKMKEKGDIPEGYSVSREKKERFSLILESASTNQTSMYLCASTPLGTGSYEQYFGPGTRLTVT.

This clone was recorded once. The chain combines TRBV7-2 with TRBJ2-7; the D gene is possibly TRBD1 (5 bases). Germline V gene lookup returns CDR1 SGHTA and CDR2 FQGNSA. Trimming took 0 bases from V and 5 from J, leaving 11 bases between them. The CDR3 runs 14 residues. The CDR3 DNA is TGTGCCAGCAGCTTAGCGGGGATAGGGGACGAGCAGTACTTC. This codes for CASSLAGIGDEQYF.

The sample holds one count of this clone. V gene TRBV4-1 combines with J gene TRBJ1-1; TRBD1 might be the D (5 bases). The CDR3 is 17 residues long. V lost 0 bases to trimming and J lost 0 bases, with 14 bases between them. Looked up from germline, CDR1 is MGHRA and CDR2 is YSYEKL. The DNA for the CDR3 is TGCGCCAGCAGCCAAGATCGACGAGGGACTTTGAACACTGAAGCTTTCTTT. Translating it yields CASSQDRRGTLNTEAFF.

In the case of this clone: At one boundary the junction diverges from the germline segment, which might be a read error. V usage is TRBV15 and J usage is TRBJ2-7; 7 positions match TRBD1. The CDR3 extends over 15 amino acids. Germline lookup yields CDR1 LNHNV and CDR2 YYDKDF (reference sequence). In DNA, the CDR3 is TGTGCCACCAGCCGAGAAAAGGGGGCGGCCTACGAGCAGTACTTC. Translating gives CATSREKGAAYEQYF.

The V gene is TRBV27, the J gene TRBJ2-7; 8 bases align to TRBD1. V was clipped by 6 bases and J by 6 bases; unmatched bases: 10. CDR1 is MNHEY, CDR2 SMNVEV, per germline (reference sequence). There are 14 residues in the CDR3. The chain's CDR3 is CASSLNQGAREQYF. The CDR3 nucleotides are TGTGCCAGCAGCCTAAATCAGGGGGCCCGCGAGCAGTACTTC.

The V call is TRBV28, the J call TRBJ1-5; no firm D call. In germline, CDR1 is MDHEN, CDR2 SYDVKM. The CDR3 contains 19 residues. Trimming stripped 5 bases from V and 5 bases from J, with 28 bases between. The CDR3 loop reads CASSSPVLFRTERYQPQHF. The DNA for the CDR3 is TGTGCCAGCAGTAGTCCGGTGTTATTTCGAACTGAGAGATATCAGCCCCAGCATTTT.

The rearrangement links TRBV27 to TRBJ1-1, with D perhaps TRBD1 (5 bases). Trimming cost V 8 bases and J 0 bases, with 13 bases left between them. This CDR3 has 14 amino acids. Germline V lookup: CDR1 MNHEY, CDR2 SMNVEV (reference sequence). This CDR3 is CASYSRAMNTEAFF. For the CDR3, the DNA is TGTGCCAGCTACTCCAGGGCAATGAACACTGAAGCTTTCTTT.

The chain carries TRBV28 and TRBJ1-5; tentatively, D is TRBD1 (5 bases). CDR3 size: 14 residues. V dropped 5 bases and J dropped 2 bases, with 10 bases sitting between them. Germline V gene sequence: CDR1 MDHEN, CDR2 SYDVKM. The CDR3 is CASSRGYGNQPQHF. The CDR3 region has the DNA TGTGCCAGCAGTCGGGGGTATGGCAATCAGCCCCAGCATTTT. Combining the CDR3 with reference TRBV28 and TRBJ1-5 gives the whole variable domain DVKVTQSSRYLVKRTGEKVFLECVQDMDHENMFWYRQDPGLGLRLIYFSYDVKMKEKGDIPEGYSVSREKKERFSLILESASTNQTSMYLCASSRGYGNQPQHFGDGTRLSIL.

This sequence joins TRBV28 and TRBJ1-1, with D possibly being TRBD1 (5 bases). Germline CDR1 and CDR2: MDHEN and SYDVKM. This CDR3 has 12 amino acids. The DNA for the CDR3 is TGTGCGACAGCAGTGGGTCCGCGTGAAGCTTTCTTT. Its protein is CATAVGPREAFF.